Described below is a single T cell receptor (beta chain) sequence and its context. The data are from a study of blood T cell repertoires in COVID-19. At the level of the study: Both acute and convalescent COVID-19 samples were obtained from the United States, Italy and Spain. T cells, B-cell-depleted T cells, or PBMCs supplied cDNA or gDNA.

Using immunoSEQ multiplex PCR, the repertoire was profiled, and TCRdb retains in-frame clones only, with some absent. The table has about 170,000 clones, less than 85% seen once. Donors in Cohort 3 counted as recovered after two negative PCRs, clearance, or symptom resolution. CDR3 length: 14 residues. The V gene end was trimmed by 8 bases and the J gene end by 7 bases; junction bases not matched to a gene: 9. Germline-derived CDR1 and CDR2 are ENHRY and SYGVKD. The chain is built from TRBV10-3 and TRBJ2-7, with 12 nucleotides matching TRBD1. The source material was PBMCs or T cells enriched from blood (not recorded which). The source is a man aged 50 or older who had recovered from COVID-19. CDR3 sequence (DNA): TGTGCCATCTCCATGGGACAGGGGGCGCAAGAGCAGTACTTC. It codes for CAISMGQGAQEQYF.